One sample yielded the 25 T cell receptor beta chains listed below, sequenced in a study of cytomegalovirus exposure and HLA in healthy donors. PCR was performed using 60 Vbeta and 13 Jbeta primers. The protocol was immunoSEQ multiplex PCR, while the TCRdb copy is restricted to in-frame clones and leaves out a portion. The table includes some 150,000 clones, approximately 80% detected once. Material for sequencing was PBMCs. The receptor source for this set is a woman in her forties in good health and CMV-seropositive.

The chain combines TRBV27 with TRBJ1-5; TRBD1 might be the D (5 bases). The ends were cut back, 3 bases at V and 2 bases at J, with 8 bases in the middle. Germline V gene data show CDR1 as MNHEY and CDR2 as SMNVEV (reference sequence). This CDR3 has 14 residues. In DNA form, the CDR3 reads TGTGCCAGCAGTTTTCAGGGTGGCAATCAGCCCCAGCATTTT. Amino acids: CASSFQGGNQPQHF.

The chain links TRBV18 to TRBJ1-3; D is uncertain. CDR1 KGHSH and CDR2 LQKENI come from the germline V gene. The CDR3 has 15 residues. V lost 3 bases and J lost 0, with 9 bases in between. CDR3 coding DNA: TGTGCCAGCTCACCTAACAGAGTCTCTGGAAACACCATATATTTT. Translating it yields CASSPNRVSGNTIYF. The complete variable domain, with remaining parts taken from reference TRBV18 and TRBJ1-3, reads NAGVMQNPRHLVRRRGQEARLRCSPMKGHSHVYWYRQLPEEGLKFMVYLQKENIIDESGMPKERFSAEFPKEGPSILRIQQVVRGDSAAYFCASSPNRVSGNTIYFGEGSWLTVV.

The V call is TRBV29-1, the J call TRBJ2-4, with D perhaps TRBD2 (5 bases). With 6 bases removed from V and 0 bases from J, the gap between germline ends came to 12 bases. Per germline, CDR1 SQVTM and CDR2 ANQGSEA. The length of the CDR3 is 14 residues. The chain's CDR3 is CSVVGRLAKNIQYF. The CDR3 DNA follows: TGCAGCGTGGTAGGGAGACTAGCCAAAAACATTCAGTACTTC. Full variable domain (remainder filled in from reference TRBV29-1 and TRBJ2-4): SAVISQKPSRDICQRGTSLTIQCQVDSQVTMMFWYRQQPGQSLTLIATANQGSEATYESGFVIDKFPISRPNLTFSTLTVSNMSPEDSSIYLCSVVGRLAKNIQYFGAGTRLSVL.

This clone was observed once. This sequence joins TRBV5-6 and TRBJ2-1, with D perhaps TRBD2 (6 bases). CDR1 and CDR2 (germline): SGHDT, YYEEEE. Trimming removed 3 bases from V and 7 bases from J, with 20 bases in between. The CDR3 spans 16 residues. In DNA, the CDR3 is TGTGCCAGCAGCTCGCCGGGACTCGGCGATTTAAATGAGCAGTTCTTC. Translating it yields CASSSPGLGDLNEQFF.

This rearrangement joins TRBV19 to TRBJ2-7; D might be TRBD1 (6 bases). This CDR3 is built from 17 residues. The V gene's germline CDR1 is LNHDA and CDR2 SQIVND (reference sequence). Trimming left V 5 bases short and J 2 bases short, with 22 bases between. CDR3 nucleotides: TGTGCCAGTAGTGATCGGCAGGGGCGGGCCAGAGCCTACGAGCAGTACTTC. Translated, it gives CASSDRQGRARAYEQYF.

The gene calls are TRBV2 and TRBJ2-1; possible D gene TRBD2, 7 bases. From germline, CDR1 is SNHLY and CDR2 FYNNEI. V lost 10 bases and J lost 4, with 20 bases in between. The CDR3 runs to 15 residues. The CDR3 DNA sequence: TGTGCCACAATTGGGAGGGGGGCGCGGTACAATGAGCAGTTCTTC. This sequence encodes CATIGRGARYNEQFF.

The rearrangement uses TRBV2 and TRBJ2-7; D not resolved. This CDR3 comprises 11 residues. The germline CDR1 and CDR2 sequences are SNHLY and FYNNEI. Between the trimmed V and J ends, which lost 4 bases and 4 bases, there was a span of 5 bases. The CDR3 coding sequence is TGTGCCAGCAGTGTTAGATACGAGCAGTACTTC. This gives the protein CASSVRYEQYF.

The rearrangement joins TRBV2 to TRBJ1-4, with a weak D call TRBD1 (6 bases). CDR3 length: 11 residues. V lost 9 bases and J lost 7, with 9 bases in between. The germline CDR1 and CDR2 sequences are SNHLY and FYNNEI. CDR3 sequence: CASQGSEKLFF. DNA of the CDR3: TGTGCCAGTCAGGGGTCTGAAAAACTGTTTTTT.

The chain carries TRBV14 and TRBJ2-7, with TRBD2 matching over 7 bases. The CDR3 is 19 amino acids. Germline CDR1 reads SGHDN; CDR2 reads FVKESK. With 5 bases clipped from V and 6 bases from J, the junction kept 25 bases outside the gene matches. The CDR3 spells CASSTWMQPEAGSVGEQYF. CDR3 DNA sequence: TGTGCCAGCAGCACCTGGATGCAACCAGAAGCGGGGTCGGTAGGCGAGCAGTACTTC.

This rearrangement joins TRBV4-2 to TRBJ1-3, with 7 bases lining up with TRBD1. The germline V gene encodes CDR1 LGHNA and CDR2 YNFKEQ. Trimming took 2 bases from V and 0 from J; bases not matched to a gene: 7. The CDR3 is made up of 17 amino acids. In nucleotides, the CDR3 is TGTGCCAGCAGCCAAAATGAGGGACAGTTCTCTGGAAACACCATATATTTT. It yields the protein CASSQNEGQFSGNTIYF.

This rearrangement joins TRBV15 to TRBJ1-1; no firm D call. CDR1 is LNHNV and CDR2 is YYDKDF in the germline V gene (reference sequence). The V end lost 6 bases, the J end lost 1 base, and 9 bases lay between the germline ends. The CDR3 has 13 amino acids. The DNA of the CDR3 is TGTGCCACCAGTTACACACGGAACACTGAAGCTTTCTTT. Amino acid sequence: CATSYTRNTEAFF.

The chain combines TRBV9 with TRBJ1-2; perhaps TRBD1 as D (6 bases). The V gene lost 1 base and the J gene lost 7 bases, with 14 bases spanning the gap. Germline CDR1 reads SGDLS; CDR2 reads YYNGEE. This CDR3 region has 14 residues. The CDR3 DNA is TGTGCCAGCAGCGTACTAGCAGGGGATAGTGGCTACACCTTC. Translation: CASSVLAGDSGYTF.

This chain uses TRBV5-4 with TRBJ1-3; 9 bases map to TRBD1. V lost 3 bases, J lost 4 bases, and 8 bases stayed unmatched. This CDR3 has 16 residues. Germline assignment: CDR1 SGHNT and CDR2 YYREEE (reference sequence). The DNA for the CDR3 is TGTGCCAGCAGCTGGGCGGGGACAGGGTCCGGAAACACCATATATTTT. This encodes CASSWAGTGSGNTIYF.

J is TRBJ2-2 and V is TRBV10-3; 7 bases agree with TRBD1. This CDR3 contains 15 residues. Germline assignment: CDR1 ENHRY and CDR2 SYGVKD. The V segment lost 6 bases and the J segment 6 bases; nucleotides outside the gene matches: 10. DNA for the CDR3: TGTGCCATCAGCGAAGGAGTACAGGGGCCCGGGGAGCTGTTTTTT. It codes for CAISEGVQGPGELFF.

The chain joins TRBV9 to TRBJ2-5; a possible D gene is TRBD1 (7 bases). CDR1 and CDR2 from the germline V gene are SGDLS and YYNGEE. This CDR3 is built from 16 residues. Trimming pared 5 bases from V and 4 bases from J, leaving 21 bases between. The CDR3 DNA is TGTGCCAGCAGTTTAGGTGGAGGGGGCATGGGAGAGACCCAGTACTTC. The encoded protein is CASSLGGGGMGETQYF.

This clone was seen a few times. The chain recombines TRBV5-4 with TRBJ2-4; D might be TRBD1 (6 bases). The CDR3 loop spans 14 amino acids. CDR1 and CDR2 (germline): SGHNT, YYREEE (reference sequence). V shed 1 base and J shed 7 bases, with 12 bases lying between them. Here the CDR3 DNA reads TGTGCCAGCAGCTTGCAGGGGACGGTGAACATTCAGTACTTC. It specifies CASSLQGTVNIQYF.

The V call is TRBV19, the J call TRBJ1-2, with TRBD1 matching 7 bases. The CDR3 runs 17 residues. Germline CDR1 reads LNHDA; CDR2 reads SQIVND (reference sequence). After removal of 1 base from V and 4 bases from J, the junction contained 12 bases not matched to a gene. The CDR3 is CASSIVTDRRASYGYTF. The CDR3 nucleotides are TGTGCCAGTAGTATAGTGACGGACAGGAGAGCCTCCTATGGCTACACCTTC.

This clone showed up just a few times. The chain carries TRBV5-6 and TRBJ1-5; weak D call: TRBD1 (6 bases). The CDR3 spans 14 residues. Deletions cut 4 bases from V and 6 bases from J, with 14 bases between. Germline V gene lookup returns CDR1 SGHDT and CDR2 YYEEEE. CDR3 sequence reads: CASSPRGASQPQHF. As DNA, the CDR3 is TGTGCCAGCAGCCCCAGGGGAGCTAGTCAGCCCCAGCATTTT.

The V gene is TRBV6-1, the J gene TRBJ1-1; D gene unclear. The V end lost 6 bases, the J end lost 5 bases, and 10 bases lay between the germline ends. This CDR3 has 12 amino acids. CDR1 and CDR2 (germline): MNHNS, SASEGT. Here the CDR3 DNA reads TGTGCCAGCAGGTCCCCGAGGACTGAAGCTTTCTTT. Its protein product is CASRSPRTEAFF.

The genes are TRBV18 and TRBJ1-1, with 7 bases matching TRBD1. There are 14 residues in the CDR3. J gave up 5 bases and V 2 bases, and 5 bases lay outside the gene matches. Looked up from germline, CDR1 is KGHSH and CDR2 is LQKENI. The CDR3: CASSPRQGVTEAFF. Written as DNA, the CDR3 is TGTGCCAGCTCACCAAGACAGGGAGTGACTGAAGCTTTCTTT.

This rearrangement joins TRBV7-3 to TRBJ2-5; 9 bases are shared with TRBD1. V gave up 5 bases and J gave up 5 bases; unmatched junction bases: 3. The CDR3 has 13 amino acids. From germline, CDR1 is SGHTA and CDR2 FQGTGA. The CDR3 DNA reads TGTGCCAGCAGCCCCGGGACAGGGGAGACCCAGTACTTC. Translating it yields CASSPGTGETQYF. Full variable domain (missing parts from reference TRBV7-3 and TRBJ2-5): GAGVSQTPSNKVTEKGKYVELRCDPISGHTALYWYRQSLGQGPEFLIYFQGTGAADDSGLPNDRFFAVRPEGSVSTLKIQRTERGDSAVYLCASSPGTGETQYFGPGTRLLVL.

This chain joins TRBV19 and TRBJ2-2, with D unresolved. The CDR3 covers 14 residues. The V and J ends lost 4 bases and 6 bases respectively, with 12 bases between them. Germline assignment: CDR1 LNHDA and CDR2 SQIVND (reference sequence). CDR3: CASSTPAAAGELFF. In DNA, the CDR3 is TGTGCCAGTAGTACCCCCGCGGCGGCCGGGGAGCTGTTTTTT.

This clone was seen a single time. This rearrangement joins TRBV5-1 to TRBJ1-1, with a weak D call TRBD1 (5 bases). The V gene's germline CDR1 is SGHRS and CDR2 YFSETQ. The CDR3 is 16 amino acids. The V end lost 0 bases, the J end lost 0 bases, and 12 bases lay between the germline ends. Here the CDR3 reads CASSLDGSGVNTEAFF. Here the CDR3 DNA reads TGCGCCAGCAGCTTGGACGGGTCGGGGGTGAACACTGAAGCTTTCTTT.

The rearrangement links TRBV15 to TRBJ2-7; 7 bases match TRBD1. The CDR3 has 12 residues. V was pared by 3 bases and J by 6 bases, with 2 bases of the junction left unmatched. CDR1 LNHNV and CDR2 YYDKDF come from the germline V gene (reference sequence). This CDR3 is CATSRAGGEQYF. For the CDR3, the DNA is TGTGCCACCAGCAGGGCAGGGGGCGAGCAGTACTTC.

The chain carries TRBV10-3 and TRBJ1-5; D is possibly TRBD1 (5 bases). The germline V and J ends were trimmed by 7 bases and 0 bases, with 13 bases remaining between them. CDR1 ENHRY and CDR2 SYGVKD come from the germline V gene. The CDR3 consists of 15 residues. In DNA form, the CDR3 reads TGTGCCATCATAAGGCAGGGCGATAGCAATCAGCCCCAGCATTTT. Translation: CAIIRQGDSNQPQHF.